This is a list of T cell receptor beta chains from one sample in a study of shared clonotypes between healthy human individuals. Here immunoSEQ multiplex PCR was the method, and the copy in TCRdb shows in-frame clones only, minus some. Of 2,500,000 or so clones listed, roughly 90% are singletons. The material sequenced was naive CD4+ T cells from PBMCs. The receptors originated from a man aged 18 to 30 in good health. Some clones in this sample may be carry-over from other donors' samples. CDR3s include the opening cysteine and the closing phenylalanine or tryptophan. D genes are given only for firm matches. Clone size, where shown, is once, few, many, or a class for clones that have expanded.

TRBJ1-3 TRBV4-3 - - TGCGCCAGCAGCCCAGATTTACTCGGAAACACCATATATTTT CASSPDLLGNTIYF
TRBJ2-7 TRBV28 - TRBD2 TGTGCCAGCAGACAAACCGGCGTGGGAGGGAAGTACGAGCAGTACTTC CASRQTGVGGKYEQYF
TRBJ2-1 TRBV6-1 - TRBD2 TGTGCCAGCAGTGAAGCTCTAGCGGGAGGGATACTCTACAATGAGCAGTTCTTC CASSEALAGGILYNEQFF
TRBJ2-1 TRBV9 - TRBD2 TGTGCCAGCAGCGCCTACGGACTAGCGGGAGGGATCTACAATGAGCAGTTCTTC CASSAYGLAGGIYNEQFF
TRBJ1-3 TRBV28 - - TGTGCCAGCAGTTTATACGCAGCCTCTGGAAACACCATATATTTT CASSLYAASGNTIYF
TRBJ2-1 TRBV20-1 - - TGCAGTGCTAGAGGTGTATTGGGGCAGTTCTTC CSARGVLGQFF
TRBJ1-3 TRBV19 few - TGTGCCAGTAGTCCCATGGGGCGCTCTGGAAACACCATATATTTT CASSPMGRSGNTIYF
TRBJ1-1 TRBV19 - - TGTGCCAGTTCTCAAATGGGTCGGGGCACTGAAGCTTTCTTT CASSQMGRGTEAFF
TRBJ1-1 TRBV19 once - TGTGCCAGTAGTATAAGGACGAACACTGAAGCTTTCTTT CASSIRTNTEAFF
TRBJ2-7 TRBV28 - - TGTGCCAGCAGTTTATTGGGGGGTCCAGGGCAGTACTTC CASSLLGGPGQYF
TRBJ2-7 TRBV13 once TRBD1 TGTGCCAGCAGCCTGAAACCCACAGGGGGCGAGCAGTACTTC CASSLKPTGGEQYF
TRBJ1-1 TRBV30 few - TGTGCCTGGAGTGTGACAAGGAGGGACACTGAAGCTTTCTTT CAWSVTRRDTEAFF
TRBJ2-3 TRBV19 - - TGTGCCAGTAGTATAGCGGGCAGGAGCTACACAGATACGCAGTATTTT CASSIAGRSYTDTQYF
TRBJ1-5 TRBV4-3 - - TGCGCCAGCAGCCAAGATCAACGTCAGCCCCAGCATTTT CASSQDQRQPQHF
TRBJ2-1 TRBV9 - - TGTGCCAGCAGCGAAGGACTACCAGCCAGATCAAACAATGAGCAGTTCTTC CASSEGLPARSNNEQFF
TRBJ2-7 TRBV6-5 - - TGTGCCAGCAGCTCAACCCTTGACCTCTACGAGCAGTACTTC CASSSTLDLYEQYF
TRBJ1-4 TRBV21-1 - - TGTGCCAGCAGCAAAGGGGGGACAGGGTCCAGTGAAAAACTGTTTTTT CASSKGGTGSSEKLFF
TRBJ1-1 TRBV7-8 - - TGTGCCAGCAGCTCGGACAGATGGAACACTGAAGCTTTCTTT CASSSDRWNTEAFF
TRBJ2-2 TRBV7-3 - - TGTGCCAGCAGCTTAAAGATCGACACCGGGGAGCTGTTTTTT CASSLKIDTGELFF
TRBJ2-1 TRBV7-2 - TRBD2 TGTGCCAGCAGCTTGCGGGCGGGAGTGGAGGGTTACAATGAGCAGTTCTTC CASSLRAGVEGYNEQFF
TRBJ2-2 TRBV15 - - TGTGCCACCAGCAGATCCCTGGACCGTACCGGGGAGCTGTTTTTT CATSRSLDRTGELFF
TRBJ1-1 TRBV15 - - TGTGCCACCGTCGGTCAGACGAAGAACACTGAAGCTTTCTTT CATVGQTKNTEAFF
TRBJ1-4 TRBV28 - - TGTGCCAGCAGTCCCCGGGACCGGGCCGCTCGGAAACTGTTTTTT CASSPRDRAARKLFF
TRBJ2-3 TRBV2 - - TGTGCCAGCAGAACGACAGATACGCAGTATTTT CASRTTDTQYF
TRBJ2-1 TRBV28 - - TGTGCCAGCAGAAAACCTCTCGGGGAGCAGTTCTTC CASRKPLGEQFF
TRBJ2-7 TRBV4-1 once - TGCGCCAGCCCCAAGGAGGGGTACTTC CASPKEGYF
TRBJ1-5 TRBV19 few - TGTGCCAGTAGTATATTGGGGGATAGCAATCAGCCCCAGCATTTT CASSILGDSNQPQHF
TRBJ2-2 TRBV4-1 once TRBD1 TGCGCCAGCAGCCACGGGACAGGGCCGAACACCGGGGAGCTGTTTTTT CASSHGTGPNTGELFF
TRBJ2-5 TRBV5-6 - TRBD2 TGTGCCAGCAGCATCCCGGGTACTAGCGGTCAAGAGACCCAGTACTTC CASSIPGTSGQETQYF
TRBJ2-1 TRBV29-1 - TRBD2 TGCAGCGTTGAAGTGGCTGGGGAGGGCTACAATGAGCAGTTCTTC CSVEVAGEGYNEQFF
TRBJ1-2 TRBV21-1 - - TGTGCCAGCAGCAAAGAGGGGGGGCTGGAATATGGCTACACCTTC CASSKEGGLEYGYTF
TRBJ1-1 TRBV6-1 - - TGTGCCAGCAGTGAGGCGGGGACCGCTGAAGCTTTCTTT CASSEAGTAEAFF
TRBJ1-2 TRBV5-6 - - TGTGCCAGCAGCGCTGGGACCCTTCTGTATGGCTACACCTTC CASSAGTLLYGYTF
TRBJ1-2 TRBV10-3 - TRBD1 TGTGCCATCAAGGGACAGGGTGGAGACTATGGCTACACCTTC CAIKGQGGDYGYTF
TRBJ1-4 TRBV30 few - TGTGCCTGGAGTGAGGGGATTGCAACTAATGAAAAACTGTTTTTT CAWSEGIATNEKLFF
TRBJ2-2 TRBV6-5 - TRBD2 TGTGCCAGCAGTTCGGGGACTAGTAGGTCCGGGGAGCTGTTTTTT CASSSGTSRSGELFF
TRBJ2-2 TRBV7-8 - - TGTGCCAGCAGCTTAGGTTTGCTGGCAGGGGTCACCGGGGAGCTGTTTTTT CASSLGLLAGVTGELFF
TRBJ2-7 TRBV5-1 - TRBD2 TGCGCCAGCAGCTCTACTCTAGCGGGAAGCCTTCAGGGGGAGCAGTACTTC CASSSTLAGSLQGEQYF
TRBJ2-3 TRBV7-9 - - TGTGCCAGCAGTTCCGCTTGGGGCAGGGATACGCAGTATTTT CASSSAWGRDTQYF
TRBJ1-3 TRBV5-4 - - TGTGCCAGCAGCTTGGTAAACGGGAGCTCTGGAAACACCATATATTTT CASSLVNGSSGNTIYF
TRBJ1-1 TRBV18 - TRBD1 TGTGCCAGCTCACCGTGGACAGGCACTGAAGCTTTCTTT CASSPWTGTEAFF
TRBJ1-5 TRBV4-2 few - TGTGCCAGCAGCCAAGATCACGATAGCACGCCGAAGCCCCAGCATTTT CASSQDHDSTPKPQHF
TRBJ1-6 TRBV5-1 once - TGCGCCAGCAGCTTGCAGCAGAATTCACCCCTCCACTTT CASSLQQNSPLHF
TRBJ2-1 TRBV2 - - TGTGCCAGCAGCCCGGAGCTAGCGAATCCCCAGTTCTTC CASSPELANPQFF
TRBJ1-1 TRBV5-4 - - TGTGCCAGCAGCCCTGGACCGAGCACGAACACTGAAGCTTTCTTT CASSPGPSTNTEAFF
TRBJ1-1 TRBV19 - TRBD1 TGTGCCAGTAGTATGACAGGGACAAACACTGAAGCTTTCTTT CASSMTGTNTEAFF
TRBJ2-1 TRBV11-3 - TRBD2 TGTGCCAGCTCCCCACCCCTACGCCCCGGGACTAGCGGACCCTACAATGAGCAGTTCTTC CASSPPLRPGTSGPYNEQFF
TRBJ2-7 TRBV6-5 - TRBD2 TGTGCCAGCAGTTACTCGCGGGGGTGGTACGAGCAGTACTTC CASSYSRGWYEQYF
TRBJ2-1 TRBV29-1 - TRBD2 TGCAGCGTTGAGCTAGCGGTCACACTTGATGAGCAGTTCTTC CSVELAVTLDEQFF
TRBJ2-2 TRBV11-2 - TRBD2 TGTGCCAGCAGCTTTACTAGCGGGAGTCCCACCGGGGAGCTGTTTTTT CASSFTSGSPTGELFF
TRBJ1-1 TRBV4-3 - - TGCGCCAGCAGCCAAGAGCAGGACACTGAAGCTTTCTTT CASSQEQDTEAFF
TRBJ1-5 TRBV28 - TRBD1 TGTGCCAGCAGTTTATCAGGGGGGGGCAATCAGCCCCAGCATTTT CASSLSGGGNQPQHF
TRBJ2-1 TRBV5-3 - - TGTGCCAGAAGGGATGGCCCGCGGCCATCCAATGAGCAGTTCTTC CARRDGPRPSNEQFF
TRBJ2-2 TRBV27 - TRBD2 TGTGCCAGCAGTTTATTAGGCCTAGCGGGGGGAACGTGGACCGGGGAGCTGTTTTTT CASSLLGLAGGTWTGELFF
TRBJ2-1 TRBV5-1 - TRBD1 TGCGCCAGCAGCTTGGCGACAGGGGGAGGGAATGAGCAGTTCTTC CASSLATGGGNEQFF
TRBJ2-2 TRBV5-1 - TRBD1 TGCGCCAGCAGCTCGAGGGTGGACAGGGGGACCGGGGAGCTGTTTTTT CASSSRVDRGTGELFF
TRBJ1-4 TRBV5-1 - - TGCGCCAGCAGCCCTGAGATGCCTGAAAAACTGTTTTTT CASSPEMPEKLFF
TRBJ2-1 TRBV7-3 - - TGTGCCAGCAGCTTAAACCGAGGACCCCCGGGGAATGAGCAGTTCTTC CASSLNRGPPGNEQFF
TRBJ2-7 TRBV18 - TRBD1 TGTGCCAGCTCACCGACAGGGGGCTACGAGCAGTACTTC CASSPTGGYEQYF